The 18 T cell receptor beta chains below were found in one sample sequenced in a study of blood T cell repertoires in COVID-19. TCRdb's copy holds only in-frame clones and misses some; the assay was immunoSEQ multiplex PCR. The sample includes over 200,000 clones, roughly nine tenths of them seen just once. The sequencing sample was made of PBMCs or T cells enriched from blood (not recorded which). Receptors originate from a human donor in a cohort exposed to, infected with or recovered from COVID-19 (not recorded which). The donor label of this sample is uncertain.

The chain joins TRBV18 to TRBJ1-1; D call uncertain. Germline CDR1 reads KGHSH; CDR2 reads LQKENI. The CDR3 runs to 16 residues. With 2 bases removed from V and 4 bases from J, the gap between germline ends came to 17 bases. DNA of the CDR3: TGTGCCAGCTCACCAGAGCAGGTTTATATGGGCACTGAAGCTTTCTTT. Translation: CASSPEQVYMGTEAFF.

This chain joins TRBV27 and TRBJ2-5, with D unclear. Per germline, CDR1 MNHEY and CDR2 SMNVEV (reference sequence). V dropped 1 base and J dropped 5 bases, with 8 bases sitting between them. The CDR3 totals 13 residues. For the CDR3, the DNA is TGTGCCAGCAGTTTATTTATGTTGGAGACCCAGTACTTC. It encodes CASSLFMLETQYF.

The chain joins TRBV20-1 to TRBJ2-1, with D possibly TRBD2 on 5 matching bases. Germline CDR1 and CDR2: DFQATT and SNEGSKA (reference sequence). This CDR3 contains 15 residues. Trimming removed 3 bases from V and 0 bases from J, with 12 bases in between. For the CDR3, the DNA is TGCAGTGCTAGTGACGCAGAGGGCTCCTACAATGAGCAGTTCTTC. Translating gives CSASDAEGSYNEQFF.

V is TRBV5-8 and J is TRBJ1-1; perhaps TRBD1 as D (6 bases). V lost 4 bases and J lost 8, with 15 bases in between. CDR1 and CDR2 (germline): SGHTS, YDEGEE. The CDR3 is 13 amino acids. CDR3 DNA: TGTGCCAGCAGCCCCAGGACTGACAGGGAAGCTTTCTTT. Its protein is CASSPRTDREAFF.

The chain employs TRBV30 and TRBJ1-5, with D perhaps matching TRBD1 (6 bases). Germline assignment: CDR1 GTSNPN and CDR2 SVGIG (reference sequence). CDR3 length: 13 amino acids. The V gene lost 0 bases and the J gene lost 11 bases, with 14 bases spanning the gap. CDR3 nucleotides: TGTGCCTGGAGTGTAGGGGGTCGACGGTCCCAGCATTTT. Amino acid sequence: CAWSVGGRRSQHF. Based on the CDR3 plus reference TRBV30 and TRBJ1-5, the full variable domain is SQTIHQWPATLVQPVGSPLSLECTVEGTSNPNLYWYRQAAGRGLQLLFYSVGIGQISSEVPQNLSASRPQDRQFILSSKKLLLSDSGFYLCAWSVGGRRSQHFGDGTRLSIL.

This clone was seen a single time. The genes are TRBV6-5 and TRBJ2-7; D gene unclear. The CDR3 is made up of 15 amino acids. The germline V gene has CDR1 MNHEY and CDR2 SVGAGI. The V and J ends lost 0 bases and 6 bases respectively, with 15 bases between them. CDR3 loop: CASSYSSALSSEQYF. The DNA of the CDR3 is TGTGCCAGCAGTTACTCGAGTGCTCTCTCGTCCGAGCAGTACTTC.

The rearrangement joins TRBV24-1 to TRBJ2-2; a weak D match, TRBD1 (6 bases). Trimming removed 7 bases from V and 10 bases from J, with 12 bases in between. CDR3 length: 12 residues. CDR1 and CDR2 from the germline V gene are KGHDR and SFDVKD. The CDR3 region has the DNA TGTGCCACCAGGGGGGCTCGGTCGGAGCTGTTTTTT. It specifies CATRGARSELFF.

DNA for the CDR3: TGTGCCAGCAGCTTAGTGGAGGGGGGGAACTATGGCTACACCTTC. Protein sequence: CASSLVEGGNYGYTF. The chain links TRBV7-2 to TRBJ1-2; weak D call: TRBD1 (6 bases). Trimming cost V 1 base and J 2 bases, with 11 bases left between them. The CDR3 consists of 15 residues. Germline CDR1 and CDR2: SGHTA and FQGNSA.

Concerning this clone: The sample has other DNA sequences that encode this CDR3 too. The rearrangement uses TRBV7-9 and TRBJ1-1, with unresolved D. The CDR3 runs 12 residues. Germline CDR1 SEHNR, CDR2 FQNEAQ (reference sequence). The V end was cut by 1 base, the J end by 7 bases, with 7 bases between. This CDR3 reads CASSLEAGEAFF. Written as DNA, the CDR3 is TGTGCCAGCAGCTTAGAGGCAGGTGAAGCTTTCTTT.

This rearrangement joins TRBV7-2 to TRBJ1-1, with a possible D match to TRBD1 (5 bases). CDR3 length: 16 residues. Trimming left V 3 bases short and J 0 bases short, with 14 bases between. Germline-derived CDR1 and CDR2 are SGHTA and FQGNSA. The CDR3, as DNA: TGTGCCAGCAGCTTCTCAGGGCTCCCGATGAACACTGAAGCTTTCTTT. This translates into CASSFSGLPMNTEAFF.

The chain uses TRBV4-3 and TRBJ2-3, with 8 bases identical to TRBD2. CDR3 length: 18 residues. Losses at the gene ends were 2 bases for V and 0 bases for J; bases not matched to a gene: 10. Per the germline V gene, CDR1 is LGHNA and CDR2 is YSLEER. The CDR3 region is CASSQRPIAGLSTDTQYF. The CDR3 nucleotides are TGCGCCAGCAGCCAAAGGCCGATAGCGGGGCTCAGCACAGATACGCAGTATTTT.

This sequence joins TRBV10-3 and TRBJ2-7, with TRBD1 matching 8 bases. Germline-derived CDR1 and CDR2 are ENHRY and SYGVKD. The CDR3 has 14 residues. With 8 bases clipped from V and 2 bases from J, the junction kept 8 bases outside the gene matches. DNA of the CDR3: TGTGCCATCGGACAAGGACAGGGTGCCTACGAGCAGTACTTC. As protein: CAIGQGQGAYEQYF.

This chain joins TRBV6-1 and TRBJ1-2, with 8 bases lining up with TRBD1. The CDR3 is made up of 16 amino acids. V lost 2 bases, J lost 7 bases, and 12 bases stayed unmatched. Germline V gene data show CDR1 as MNHNS and CDR2 as SASEGT. CDR3 sequence reads: CASSEPGQAENPGYTF. Written as DNA, the CDR3 is TGTGCCAGCAGTGAACCGGGACAGGCAGAGAATCCTGGCTACACCTTC.

J is TRBJ2-7 and V is TRBV2; D perhaps matches TRBD2 (5 bases). The germline V gene has CDR1 SNHLY and CDR2 FYNNEI. V lost 7 bases, J lost 2 bases, and 9 bases lay in between. The CDR3 is 12 residues long. CDR3 bases: TGTGCCAGCACCGGAGGAGCCTACGAGCAGTACTTC. Translated: CASTGGAYEQYF. The entire variable domain, with the rest obtained from reference TRBV2 and TRBJ2-7, is as follows: EPEVTQTPSHQVTQMGQEVILRCVPISNHLYFYWYRQILGQKVEFLVSFYNNEISEKSEIFDDQFSVERPDGSNFTLKIRSTKLEDSAMYFCASTGGAYEQYFGPGTRLTVT.

This rearrangement joins TRBV4-2 to TRBJ2-7, with D uncertain. The length of the CDR3 is 13 residues. Per germline, CDR1 LGHNA and CDR2 YNFKEQ. Trimming left V 1 base short and J 1 base short, with 5 bases between. Here the CDR3 reads CASSQVSSYEQYF. The CDR3 DNA follows: TGTGCCAGCAGCCAAGTTAGTTCCTACGAGCAGTACTTC.

This rearrangement joins TRBV7-9 to TRBJ1-4; TRBD1 is a possible D gene (6 bases). Trimming removed 6 bases at V and 4 bases at J, with 15 bases between. Germline V gene lookup returns CDR1 SEHNR and CDR2 FQNEAQ (reference sequence). This CDR3 has 15 residues. The CDR3 reads CASRPSGQLNEKLFF. CDR3 in DNA: TGTGCCAGCAGACCGTCAGGACAGCTTAATGAAAAACTGTTTTTT.

This rearrangement joins TRBV4-2 to TRBJ1-1, with 7 bases aligning to TRBD1. There are 16 residues in the CDR3. V shed 2 bases, J shed 0 bases, and the junction held 6 bases outside the gene matches. CDR1 is LGHNA, CDR2 YNFKEQ, per germline. CDR3 sequence (DNA): TGTGCCAGCAGCCAATCAGTGACAGGGATGAACACTGAAGCTTTCTTT. This sequence encodes CASSQSVTGMNTEAFF.

This chain uses TRBV6-2 or TRBV6-3 with TRBJ2-7; the D gene is possibly TRBD1 (5 bases). V was cut by 5 bases and J by 3 bases, with 11 bases left in between. Germline V CDR1 and CDR2: MNHEY, SVGEGT. This CDR3 comprises 13 residues. This CDR3 is CASSRTRGYEQYF. CDR3 sequence (DNA): TGTGCCAGCAGTCGGACACGCGGCTACGAGCAGTACTTC.